This TCR beta chain was identified during a study of T cell repertoires in cytomegalovirus infection (dated by TCRdb to the late 2010s). Context from the whole study: Recently identified HLA-C-restricted CMV epitopes, whose presentation resists viral immunomodulation, were targeted by peptide stimulations together with well-studied HLA-B-restricted epitopes. Donor HLA type was relevant to the analysis, because carriage of CMV infection together with the matching HLA type was indicated by public TCR beta signatures.

What the treatment or condition label conveys for this sample: in vitro stimulation with specific CMV peptide epitopes to enrich CMV-specific T cells. Overall study results and their limits: In both this cohort and an independent roughly 400-donor cohort, the cumulative frequency of public TCR beta family members distinguished carriers of CMV infection plus the relevant HLA type. The ex vivo response was dominated by HLA-C-restricted CMV-specific TCR beta clonotypes, and the single most frequent clonotype in two of eight donors was supplied by these HLA-C-restricted clonotypes.

Comments on this clonotype: There is no known antigen for this receptor. No base quality values were provided; no much bigger clone lies one nucleotide off.

Sequenced using an Illumina HiSeq 1500. The public reads were quality trimmed at Q25 with fastp and then assembled into clones with MiXCR by TCRdb, keeping productive beta chains. Each entry merges the rows of one CDR3 protein and shows their most common DNA and genes. Present in this sample are about a million distinct CDR3 sequences, approximately 31% of which were seen just once. The ten largest clones capture 13% of the sample. V and J lose 6 bases and 8 bases, and a span of 10 bases separates them. The CDR3 goes from the cysteine to the phenylalanine over 11 residues. The read is trimmed to its CDR3 DNA, 33 bases read in frame from base 1.

The material was cultured CD8+ T cells from PBMCs, obtained from culture after CMV antigen stimulation. The sequence links TRBV12-3 or TRBV12-4 to TRBJ1-1; too little of a D gene remains to name it. The receptor was isolated from a human donor in good health (CMV status not recorded). Some clones in this sample may be carry-over from other donors' samples. The nucleotides are TGTGCCAGCAGCCCTCTTGGAGAAGCTTTCTTT. It codes for CASSPLGEAFF.